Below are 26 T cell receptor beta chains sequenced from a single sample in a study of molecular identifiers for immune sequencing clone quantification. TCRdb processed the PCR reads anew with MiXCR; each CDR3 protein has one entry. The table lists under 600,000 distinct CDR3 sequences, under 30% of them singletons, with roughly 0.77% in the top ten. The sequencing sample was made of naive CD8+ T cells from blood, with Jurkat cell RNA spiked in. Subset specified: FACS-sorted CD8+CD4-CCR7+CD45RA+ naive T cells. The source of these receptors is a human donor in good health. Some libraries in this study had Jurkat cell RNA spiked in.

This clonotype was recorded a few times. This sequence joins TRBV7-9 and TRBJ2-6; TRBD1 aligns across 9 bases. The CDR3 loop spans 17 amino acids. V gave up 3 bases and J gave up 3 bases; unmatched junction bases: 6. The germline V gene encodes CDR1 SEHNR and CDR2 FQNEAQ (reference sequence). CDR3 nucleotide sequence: TGTGCCAGCAGCTTTTGGACAGGGGTTTATGGGGCCAACGTCCTGACTTTC. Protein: CASSFWTGVYGANVLTF.

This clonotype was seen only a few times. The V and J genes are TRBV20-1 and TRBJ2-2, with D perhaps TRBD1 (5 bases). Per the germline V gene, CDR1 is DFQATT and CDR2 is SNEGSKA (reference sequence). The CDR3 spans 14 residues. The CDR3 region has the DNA TGCAATGCCCACTCGACAGCGAACACCGGGGAGCTGTTTTTT. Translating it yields CNAHSTANTGELFF.

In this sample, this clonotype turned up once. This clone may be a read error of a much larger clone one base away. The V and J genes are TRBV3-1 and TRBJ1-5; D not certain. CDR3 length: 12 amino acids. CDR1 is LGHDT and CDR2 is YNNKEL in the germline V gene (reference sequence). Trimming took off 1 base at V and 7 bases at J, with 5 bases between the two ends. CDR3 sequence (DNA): TGTGCCAGCAGCCAAGTCATCCAGCCCCAGCATTTT. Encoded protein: CASSQVIQPQHF.

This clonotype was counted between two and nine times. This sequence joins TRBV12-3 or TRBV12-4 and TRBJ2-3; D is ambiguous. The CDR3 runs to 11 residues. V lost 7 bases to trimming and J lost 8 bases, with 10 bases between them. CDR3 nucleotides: TGTGCCAGCATGCTGGCAGTTACGCAGTATTTT. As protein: CASMLAVTQYF.

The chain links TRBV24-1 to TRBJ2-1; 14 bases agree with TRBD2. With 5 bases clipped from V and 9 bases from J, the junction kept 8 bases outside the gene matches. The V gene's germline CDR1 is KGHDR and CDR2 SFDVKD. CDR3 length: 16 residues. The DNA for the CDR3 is TGTGCCACCAGTGCAAGGGGACTAGCGGGAGTTGGTGAGCAGTTCTTC. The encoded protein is CATSARGLAGVGEQFF.

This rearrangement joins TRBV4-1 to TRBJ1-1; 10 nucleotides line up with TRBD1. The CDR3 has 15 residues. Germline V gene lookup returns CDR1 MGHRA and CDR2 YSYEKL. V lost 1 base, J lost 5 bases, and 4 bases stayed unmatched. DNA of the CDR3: TGCGCCAGCAGCCAAGGGGACAGGGGTGGGACTGAAGCTTTCTTT. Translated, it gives CASSQGDRGGTEAFF.

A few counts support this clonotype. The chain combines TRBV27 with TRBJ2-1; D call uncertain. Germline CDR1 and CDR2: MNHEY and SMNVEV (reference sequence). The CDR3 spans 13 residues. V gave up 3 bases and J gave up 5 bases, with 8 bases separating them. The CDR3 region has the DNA TGTGCCAGCAGTTTTCGACCAAACAATGAGCAGTTCTTC. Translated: CASSFRPNNEQFF.

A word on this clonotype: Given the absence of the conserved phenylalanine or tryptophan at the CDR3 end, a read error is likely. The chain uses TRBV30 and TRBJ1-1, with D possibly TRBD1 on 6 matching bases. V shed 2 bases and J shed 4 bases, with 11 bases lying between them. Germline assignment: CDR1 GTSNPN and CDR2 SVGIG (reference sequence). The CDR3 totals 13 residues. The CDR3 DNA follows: TGTGCCTGGAGTTTTGCAGGGGCCACTGAAGCTTTCTCT. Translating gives CAWSFAGATEAFS.

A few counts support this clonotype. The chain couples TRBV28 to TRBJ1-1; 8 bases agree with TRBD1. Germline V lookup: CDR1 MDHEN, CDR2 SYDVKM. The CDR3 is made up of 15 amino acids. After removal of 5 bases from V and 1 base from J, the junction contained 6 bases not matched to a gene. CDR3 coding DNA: TGTGCCAGCAGTCTAGGACAGGGCTGGAACACTGAAGCTTTCTTT. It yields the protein CASSLGQGWNTEAFF.

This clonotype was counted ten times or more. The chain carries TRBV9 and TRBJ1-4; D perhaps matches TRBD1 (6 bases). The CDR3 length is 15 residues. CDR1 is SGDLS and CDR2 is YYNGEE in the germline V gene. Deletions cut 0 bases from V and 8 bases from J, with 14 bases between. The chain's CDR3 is CASSVEGGLNEKLFF. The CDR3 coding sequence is TGTGCCAGCAGCGTAGAAGGGGGATTGAACGAAAAACTGTTTTTT.

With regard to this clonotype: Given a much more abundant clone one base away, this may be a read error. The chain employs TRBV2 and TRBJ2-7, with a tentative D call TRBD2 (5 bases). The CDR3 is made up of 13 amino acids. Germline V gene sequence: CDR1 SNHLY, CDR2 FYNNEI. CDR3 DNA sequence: TGTGCCTGCAGTGAGTATGCGGGCTACGAGCAGTACTTC. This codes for CACSEYAGYEQYF.

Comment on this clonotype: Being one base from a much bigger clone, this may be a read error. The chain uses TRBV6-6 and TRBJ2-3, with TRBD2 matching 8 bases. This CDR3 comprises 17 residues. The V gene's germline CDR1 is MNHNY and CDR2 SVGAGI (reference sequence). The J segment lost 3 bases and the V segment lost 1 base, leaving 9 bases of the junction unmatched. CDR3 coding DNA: TGTGCCAGCAGTTACTTCGGGGGGGACGTCAGGACAGATACGCAGTATTTT. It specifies CASSYFGGDVRTDTQYF.

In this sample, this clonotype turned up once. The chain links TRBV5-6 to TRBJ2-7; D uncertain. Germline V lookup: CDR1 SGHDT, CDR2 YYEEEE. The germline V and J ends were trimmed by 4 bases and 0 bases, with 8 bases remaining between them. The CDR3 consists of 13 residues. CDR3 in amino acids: CASSDWDSYEQYF. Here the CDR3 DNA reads TGTGCCAGCAGCGATTGGGACTCCTACGAGCAGTACTTC.

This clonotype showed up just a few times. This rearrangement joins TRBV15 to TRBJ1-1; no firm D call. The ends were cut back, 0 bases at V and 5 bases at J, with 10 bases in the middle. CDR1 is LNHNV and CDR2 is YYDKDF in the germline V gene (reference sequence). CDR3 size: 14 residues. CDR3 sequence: CATSREKGWTEAFF. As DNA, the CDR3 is TGTGCCACCAGCAGAGAGAAGGGTTGGACTGAAGCTTTCTTT. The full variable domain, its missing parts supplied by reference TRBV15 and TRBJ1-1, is DAMVIQNPRYQVTQFGKPVTLSCSQTLNHNVMYWYQQKSSQAPKLLFHYYDKDFNNEADTPDNFQSRRPNTSFCFLDIRSPGLGDTAMYLCATSREKGWTEAFFGQGTRLTVV.

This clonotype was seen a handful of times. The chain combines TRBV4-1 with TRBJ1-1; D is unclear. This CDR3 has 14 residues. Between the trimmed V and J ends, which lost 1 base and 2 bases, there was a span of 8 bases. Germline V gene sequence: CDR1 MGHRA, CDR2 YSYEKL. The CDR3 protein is CASSQGPVNTEAFF. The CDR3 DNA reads TGCGCCAGCAGCCAAGGTCCAGTAAACACTGAAGCTTTCTTT.

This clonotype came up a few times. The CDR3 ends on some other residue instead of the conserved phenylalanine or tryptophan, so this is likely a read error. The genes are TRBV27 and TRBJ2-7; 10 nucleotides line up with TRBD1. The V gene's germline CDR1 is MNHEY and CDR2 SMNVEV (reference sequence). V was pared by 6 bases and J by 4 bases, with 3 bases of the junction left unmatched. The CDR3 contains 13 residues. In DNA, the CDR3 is TGTGCCAGCAGCCCGGGACAGGGGTACGAGCAGTACCTC. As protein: CASSPGQGYEQYL.

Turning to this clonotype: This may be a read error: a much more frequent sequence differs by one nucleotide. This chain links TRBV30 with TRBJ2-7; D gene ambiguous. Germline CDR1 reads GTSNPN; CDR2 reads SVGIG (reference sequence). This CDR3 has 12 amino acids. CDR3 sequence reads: CAWSSNSDEQYF. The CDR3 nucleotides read TGTGCCTGGAGTAGCAACTCCGACGAGCAGTACTTC.

The CDR3 DNA follows: TGTGCCAGCAGCCGCGCGCCTTTAGCGGGAGAGGGTGATACGCAGTATTTT. This translates into CASSRAPLAGEGDTQYF. This rearrangement joins TRBV9 to TRBJ2-3; TRBD2 matches at 9 bases. Trimming took 4 bases from V and 6 from J; bases not matched to a gene: 15. The germline gives CDR1 SGDLS, CDR2 YYNGEE. The CDR3 consists of 17 residues.

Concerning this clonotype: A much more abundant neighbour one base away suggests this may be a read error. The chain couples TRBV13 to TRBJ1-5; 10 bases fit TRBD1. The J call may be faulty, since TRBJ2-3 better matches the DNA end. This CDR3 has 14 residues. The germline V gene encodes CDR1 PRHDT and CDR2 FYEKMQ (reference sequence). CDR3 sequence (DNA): TGTGCCAGCAGCTACGGGACAGGGGACCAGCCCCAGTATTTT. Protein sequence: CASSYGTGDQPQYF.

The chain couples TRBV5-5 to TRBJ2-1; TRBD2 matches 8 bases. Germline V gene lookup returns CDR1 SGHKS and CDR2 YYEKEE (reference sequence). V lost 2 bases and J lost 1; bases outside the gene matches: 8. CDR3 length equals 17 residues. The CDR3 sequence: CASSFELAATSYNEQFF. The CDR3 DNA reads TGTGCCAGCAGCTTCGAACTAGCGGCAACTTCCTACAATGAGCAGTTCTTC.

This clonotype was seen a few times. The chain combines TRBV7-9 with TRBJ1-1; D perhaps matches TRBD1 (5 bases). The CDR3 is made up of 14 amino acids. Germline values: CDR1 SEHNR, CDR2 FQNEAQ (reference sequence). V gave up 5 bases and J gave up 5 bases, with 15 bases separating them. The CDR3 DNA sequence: TGTGCCAGCAGCACCACCCGGGGGTGGACTGAAGCTTTCTTT. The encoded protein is CASSTTRGWTEAFF. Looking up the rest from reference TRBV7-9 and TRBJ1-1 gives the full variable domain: DTGVSQNPRHKITKRGQNVTFRCDPISEHNRLYWYRQTLGQGPEFLTYFQNEAQLEKSRLLSDRFSAERPKGSFSTLEIQRTEQGDSAMYLCASSTTRGWTEAFFGQGTRLTVV.

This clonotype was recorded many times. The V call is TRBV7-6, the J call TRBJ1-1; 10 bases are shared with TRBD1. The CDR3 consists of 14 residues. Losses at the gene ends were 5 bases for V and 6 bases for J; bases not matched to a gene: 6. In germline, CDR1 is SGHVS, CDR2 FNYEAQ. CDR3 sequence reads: CASSTDRGLSEAFF. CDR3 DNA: TGTGCCAGCAGCACTGACAGGGGGCTGTCTGAAGCTTTCTTT.

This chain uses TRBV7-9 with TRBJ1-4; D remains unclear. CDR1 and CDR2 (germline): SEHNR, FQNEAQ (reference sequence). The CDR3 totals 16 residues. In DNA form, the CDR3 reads TGTGTGAGCAGTAGAAACGCGGAGGGAGCTAATGAAAAACTGTTTTTT. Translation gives CVSSRNAEGANEKLFF.

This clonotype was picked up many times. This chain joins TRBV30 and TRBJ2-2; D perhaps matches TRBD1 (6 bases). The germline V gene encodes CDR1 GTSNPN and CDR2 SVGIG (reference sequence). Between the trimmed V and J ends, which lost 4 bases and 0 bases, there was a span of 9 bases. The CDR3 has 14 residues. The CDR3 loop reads CAWTGDTNTGELFF. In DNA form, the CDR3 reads TGTGCCTGGACAGGGGATACGAACACCGGGGAGCTGTTTTTT.

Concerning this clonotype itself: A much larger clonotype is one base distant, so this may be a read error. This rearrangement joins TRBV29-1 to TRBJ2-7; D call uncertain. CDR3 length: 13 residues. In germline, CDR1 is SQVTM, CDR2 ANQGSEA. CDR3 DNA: TGCAGCGTTTTGTCCCCGAACTCCTACGCGCAGTACTTC. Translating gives CSVLSPNSYAQYF.

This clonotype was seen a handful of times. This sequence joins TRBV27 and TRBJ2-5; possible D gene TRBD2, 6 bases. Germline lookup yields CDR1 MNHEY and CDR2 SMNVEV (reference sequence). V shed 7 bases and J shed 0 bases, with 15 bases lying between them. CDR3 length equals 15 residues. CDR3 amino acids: CASKTGLYYQETQYF. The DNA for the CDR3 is TGTGCCAGCAAGACGGGACTTTATTACCAAGAGACCCAGTACTTC.